This T cell receptor beta chain was found in a study of low-dose radiotherapy and immunotherapy resistance in tumors. Time point noted: before trial treatment. Trimming cost V 5 bases and J 6 bases; bases outside gene matches: 3. This CDR3 spans 13 amino acids. The germline gives CDR1 PRHDT, CDR2 FYEKMQ (reference sequence). Primers targeting TRAV and TRBV primed first-strand cDNA, covering alpha and beta chains. Amplification of TCRs used a constant-region primer and V-primer adapter for around 19 PCR cycles. TCRdb redid the calling of the reads with MiXCR, one entry per CDR3 protein. The data show tens of thousands of distinct CDR3 sequences, around 31% seen once. This clonotype was seen ten or more times.

The sequence came from a female donor with ovarian cancer. The sample consisted of PBMCs, taken before treatment. V usage is TRBV13 and J usage is TRBJ2-7; 11 nucleotides agree with TRBD2. For the CDR3, the DNA is TGTGCCAGCAGCGGAGGGACTAGCGGCGAGCAGTACTTC. Residues: CASSGGTSGEQYF.